The clone carrying this T cell receptor (beta chain) was picked up a small number of times. Its target is not known. Sequenced material consisted of expressed TCRB transcripts (all of the isolated RNA was reverse transcribed). Assay: immunoSEQ multiplex PCR; the TCRdb copy retains only in-frame clones and omits some. The profile shows approximately 41,000 clones, around 63% of them singletons. This record comes from a study of beta chain features in type 1 diabetes. Study summary: The examined sorted cells totaled fewer than 140 million across samples.

V was pared by 5 bases and J by 14 bases, with 17 bases between. CDR1 and CDR2 from the germline V gene are SGHTA and FQGNSA. This CDR3 contains 12 residues. Study outcomes and limitations: TCRB CDR3 length was moderately but significantly reduced in all four CD4+ subsets of Type 1 diabetes patients. It was not settled here whether HLA type affects TCRB rearrangement. Type 1 diabetes patients had fewer VDJ junction insertions and more deletions.

V gene TRBV7-2 combines with J gene TRBJ2-3; possibly TRBD1 for D (5 bases). The sample was Tregs from blood. The clonotype comes from a man aged 30 to 39 with type 1 diabetes. Some clones in this sample may be carry-over from other donors' samples. For the CDR3, the DNA is TGTGCCAGCAGCGATCTCACAGGACCCTTGTATTTT. Encoded protein: CASSDLTGPLYF.